This T cell receptor beta chain is drawn from a study of blood T cell repertoires in COVID-19. Study-level information: Acute-phase and convalescent COVID-19 samples originated in the United States, Italy and Spain.

Only in-frame clones appear in the TCRdb table, and some are missing; sequencing was by immunoSEQ multiplex PCR. The sample carries about 270,000 clones, about 87% recorded once. The germline V gene encodes CDR1 LNHDA and CDR2 SQIVND (reference sequence). V lost 4 bases to trimming and J lost 5 bases; unmatched junction nucleotides: 7. The CDR3 contains 15 residues. The clonotype comes from a woman in her fifties or sixties with acute or convalescent COVID-19. The chain uses TRBV19 and TRBJ1-5; 8 bases match TRBD1. Sequenced: peripheral blood. The CDR3 reads CASSSSGTGHQPQHF. The DNA for the CDR3 is TGTGCCAGTAGTAGCTCCGGGACAGGACATCAGCCCCAGCATTTT.